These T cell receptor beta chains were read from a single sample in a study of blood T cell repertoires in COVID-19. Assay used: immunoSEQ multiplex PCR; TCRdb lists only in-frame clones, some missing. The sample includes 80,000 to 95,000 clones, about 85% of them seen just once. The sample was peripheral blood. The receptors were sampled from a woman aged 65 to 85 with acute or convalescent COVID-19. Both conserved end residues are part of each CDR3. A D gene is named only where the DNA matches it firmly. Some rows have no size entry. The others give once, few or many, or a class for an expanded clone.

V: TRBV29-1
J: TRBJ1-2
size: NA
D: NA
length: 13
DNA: TGCAGCGTTGAATGGAGGGGTAACTATGGCTACACCTTC
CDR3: CSVEWRGNYGYTF

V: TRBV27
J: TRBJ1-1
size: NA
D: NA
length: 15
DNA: TGTGCCAGCAGTCTGGTGGGCTTTTCCAACACTGAAGCTTTCTTT
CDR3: CASSLVGFSNTEAFF

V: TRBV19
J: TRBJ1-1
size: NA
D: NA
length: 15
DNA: TGTGCCAGTAGTATAGATTGGGCGAGGGACACTGAAGCTTTCTTT
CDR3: CASSIDWARDTEAFF

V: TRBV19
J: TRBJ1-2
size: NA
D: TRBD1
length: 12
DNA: TGTGCCAGCAAGACAGGGAACTATGGCTACACCTTC
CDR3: CASKTGNYGYTF

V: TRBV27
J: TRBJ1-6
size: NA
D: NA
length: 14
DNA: TGTGCCAGCACCACAGGTACTCCCAATTCACCCCTCCACTTT
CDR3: CASTTGTPNSPLHF

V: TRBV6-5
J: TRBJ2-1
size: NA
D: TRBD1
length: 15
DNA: TGTGCCAGCAGGCGACCGGGACAGGTATACAATGAGCAGTTCTTC
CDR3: CASRRPGQVYNEQFF

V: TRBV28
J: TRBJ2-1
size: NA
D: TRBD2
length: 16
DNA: TGTGCCAGCAGTTCTCCCGGGACTAGCGGGATCGGGGAGCAGTTCTTC
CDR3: CASSSPGTSGIGEQFF

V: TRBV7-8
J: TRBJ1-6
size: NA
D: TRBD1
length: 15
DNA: TGTGCCAGCAGCTCAGGGGGCGCTTGGAATTCACCCCTCCACTTT
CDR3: CASSSGGAWNSPLHF

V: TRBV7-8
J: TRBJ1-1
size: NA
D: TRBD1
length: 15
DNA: TGTGCCAGCAGCTTCCAGACAGGGGCTCTCACTGAAGCTTTCTTT
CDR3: CASSFQTGALTEAFF

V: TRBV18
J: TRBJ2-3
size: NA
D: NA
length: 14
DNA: TGTGCCAGCTCACCACGGCGGGACGCAGATACGCAGTATTTT
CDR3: CASSPRRDADTQYF

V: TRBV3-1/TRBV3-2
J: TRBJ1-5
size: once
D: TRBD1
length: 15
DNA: TGTGCCAGCAGCCAAACAGGGGTAAGCAATCAGCCCCAGCATTTT
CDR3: CASSQTGVSNQPQHF

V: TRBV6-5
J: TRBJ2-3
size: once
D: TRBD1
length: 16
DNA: TGTGCCAGCAGTTACGCGGGACAGGGACATCGCGGTACGCAGTATTTT
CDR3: CASSYAGQGHRGTQYF

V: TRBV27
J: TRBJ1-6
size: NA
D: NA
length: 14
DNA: TGTGCCAGCAGTCCGCAGGGTTTCAATTCACCCCTCCACTTT
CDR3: CASSPQGFNSPLHF

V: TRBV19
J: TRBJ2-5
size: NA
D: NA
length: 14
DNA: TGTGCCAGTAGTGAGTCGGGTCTCGGAGAGACCCAGTACTTC
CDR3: CASSESGLGETQYF

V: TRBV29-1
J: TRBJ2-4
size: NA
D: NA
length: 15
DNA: TGCAGCGCCCGACTCCGACAGAGTTTTCAAAACATTCAGTACTTC
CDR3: CSARLRQSFQNIQYF

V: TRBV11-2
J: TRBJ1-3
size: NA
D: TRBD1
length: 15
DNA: TGTGCCAGCAGCCCAGACAGGGGGCTTGGAAACACCATATATTTT
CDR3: CASSPDRGLGNTIYF

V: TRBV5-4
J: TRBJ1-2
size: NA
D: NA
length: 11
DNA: TGTGCCAGCACCGACTATCAAAGCTACACCTTC
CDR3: CASTDYQSYTF

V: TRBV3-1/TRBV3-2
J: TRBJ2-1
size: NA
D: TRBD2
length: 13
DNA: TGTGCCAGCAAGGCGGGGGGGACCAATGAGCAGTTCTTC
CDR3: CASKAGGTNEQFF

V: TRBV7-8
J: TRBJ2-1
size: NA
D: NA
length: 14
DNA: TGTGCCAGCAGCTTAGAGGGGCCTTCACCGGAGCAGTTCTTC
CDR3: CASSLEGPSPEQFF

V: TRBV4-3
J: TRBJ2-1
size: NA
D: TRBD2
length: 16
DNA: TGCGCCAGCAGCCGGACTCGGGGAGGGAGGGGAAATGAGCAGTTCTTC
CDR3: CASSRTRGGRGNEQFF

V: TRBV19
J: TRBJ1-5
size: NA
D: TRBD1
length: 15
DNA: TGTGCCAGTAGTATAGGACAGGGGATCAATCAGCCCCAGCATTTT
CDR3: CASSIGQGINQPQHF

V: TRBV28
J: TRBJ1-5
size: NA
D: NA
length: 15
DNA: TGTGCCACCCAAGGTGGGGAGTCCTTCAATCAGCCCCAGCATTTT
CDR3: CATQGGESFNQPQHF

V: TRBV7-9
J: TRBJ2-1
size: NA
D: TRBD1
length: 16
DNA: TGTGCCAGCAGCTTAGGGGACAGGGGGCGAAGAAATGAGCAGTTCTTC
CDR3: CASSLGDRGRRNEQFF

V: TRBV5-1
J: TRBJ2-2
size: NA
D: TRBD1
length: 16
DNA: TGCGCCAGCAGTTCCGGGACAGGGGTAAACACCGGGGAGCTGTTTTTT
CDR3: CASSSGTGVNTGELFF

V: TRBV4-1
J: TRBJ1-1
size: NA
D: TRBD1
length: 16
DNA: TGCGCCAGCAGCCCGCGGGACAGGGGATCAAACACTGAAGCTTTCTTT
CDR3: CASSPRDRGSNTEAFF

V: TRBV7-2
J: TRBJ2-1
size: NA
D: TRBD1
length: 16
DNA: TGTGCCAGCATGCTCTTGACCGGGACAGGGAGGAATGAGCAGTTCTTC
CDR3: CASMLLTGTGRNEQFF

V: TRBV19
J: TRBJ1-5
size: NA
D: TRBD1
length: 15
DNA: TGTGCCAGTAGTCTAACAGGGGAACGGTCCCAGCCCCAGCATTTT
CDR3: CASSLTGERSQPQHF

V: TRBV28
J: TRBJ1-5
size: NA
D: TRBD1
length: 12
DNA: TGTGCCAGCCGTGGAGGGGGCCAGCCCCAGCATTTT
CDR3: CASRGGGQPQHF

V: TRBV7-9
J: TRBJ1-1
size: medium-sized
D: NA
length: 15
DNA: TGTGCCAGCAGCTTGTGGCACTATGACAACACTGAAGCTTTCTTT
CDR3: CASSLWHYDNTEAFF

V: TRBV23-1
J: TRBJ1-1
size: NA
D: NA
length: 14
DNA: TGCGCCAGCAGTCAATCGCGGGGAAGCACTGAAGCTTTCTTT
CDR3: CASSQSRGSTEAFF

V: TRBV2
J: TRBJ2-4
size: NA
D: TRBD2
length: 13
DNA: TGTGCCAGCAGTCCGACTAGCGGGGGCCTCCACTACTTC
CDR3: CASSPTSGGLHYF

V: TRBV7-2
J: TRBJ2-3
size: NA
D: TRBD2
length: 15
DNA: TGTGCCAGCAGCTTAGTGCTCGCGGGAGCAGATACGCAGTATTTT
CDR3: CASSLVLAGADTQYF

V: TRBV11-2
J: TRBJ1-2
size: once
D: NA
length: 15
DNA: TGTGCCAGCAGCTTAGTCGACCAGGGGAGCGGCGGCTACACCTTC
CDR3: CASSLVDQGSGGYTF

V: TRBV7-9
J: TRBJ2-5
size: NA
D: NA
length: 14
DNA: TGTGCCAGCAGCCCCCAATGGCGGCAAGAGACCCAGTACTTC
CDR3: CASSPQWRQETQYF

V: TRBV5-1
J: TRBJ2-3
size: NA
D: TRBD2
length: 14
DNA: TGCGCCAGCAGCTATAGCGGGGGAACAGATACGCAGTATTTT
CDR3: CASSYSGGTDTQYF

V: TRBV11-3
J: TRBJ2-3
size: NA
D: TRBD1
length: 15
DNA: TGTGCCAGCAGCCCCGGGACAGTAGGCACAGATACGCAGTATTTT
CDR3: CASSPGTVGTDTQYF

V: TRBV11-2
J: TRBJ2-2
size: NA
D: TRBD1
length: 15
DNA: TGTGCCAGCAGCATCGACAGACAGGGTACCGGGGAGCTGTTTTTT
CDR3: CASSIDRQGTGELFF

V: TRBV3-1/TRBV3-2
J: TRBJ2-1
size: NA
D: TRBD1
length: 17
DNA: TGTGCCAGCAGACTTCTCCTCAGGGGGAGCTCCTACAATGAGCAGTTCTTC
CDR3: CASRLLLRGSSYNEQFF

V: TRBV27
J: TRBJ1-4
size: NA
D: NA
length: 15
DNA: TGTGCCAGCAGTTCCTTTCAGGGGTTTAATGAAAAACTGTTTTTT
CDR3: CASSSFQGFNEKLFF

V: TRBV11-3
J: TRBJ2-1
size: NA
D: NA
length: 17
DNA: TGTGCCAGCAGCTTAGTTCAAGGCGGTCAGCAATACAATGAGCAGTTCTTC
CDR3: CASSLVQGGQQYNEQFF

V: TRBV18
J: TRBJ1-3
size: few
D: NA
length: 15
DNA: TGTGCCAGCTCACCGCAGGGCGTCTCTGGAAACACCATATATTTT
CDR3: CASSPQGVSGNTIYF

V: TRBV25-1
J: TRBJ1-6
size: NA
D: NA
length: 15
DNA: TGTGCCAGCACCGAGGCGTCACAGGGTAATTCACCCCTCCACTTT
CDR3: CASTEASQGNSPLHF

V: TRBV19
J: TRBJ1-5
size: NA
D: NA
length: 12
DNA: TGTGCCAGTATGCGTTTCAATCAGCCCCAGCATTTT
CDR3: CASMRFNQPQHF

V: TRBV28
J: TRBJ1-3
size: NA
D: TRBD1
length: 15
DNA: TGTGCCAGCAGGCAATCCGGGACAGAGGGAAACACCATATATTTT
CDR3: CASRQSGTEGNTIYF

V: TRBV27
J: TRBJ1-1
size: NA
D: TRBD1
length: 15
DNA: TGTGCCAGCAGTTTTAGGGGGCCCGTATTCACTGAAGCTTTCTTT
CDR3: CASSFRGPVFTEAFF

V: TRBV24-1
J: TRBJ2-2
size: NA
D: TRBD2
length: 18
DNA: TGTGCCACCAGTGATTTTACTAGCGGGAGGGCCGTCACCGGGGAGCTGTTTTTT
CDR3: CATSDFTSGRAVTGELFF

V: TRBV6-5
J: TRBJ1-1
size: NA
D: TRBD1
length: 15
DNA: TGTGCCAGCAGAAAGACAGGGGGCTTTGGGACTGAAGCTTTCTTT
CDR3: CASRKTGGFGTEAFF

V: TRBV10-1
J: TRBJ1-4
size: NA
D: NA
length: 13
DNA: TGCGCCAGCAGTGTAAGCAGGGATGAAAAACTGTTTTTT
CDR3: CASSVSRDEKLFF